One sample yielded the 7 T cell receptor beta chains listed below, sequenced in a study of beta chain features in type 1 diabetes. Study outcomes and limitations: When Type 1 diabetes patients were examined, their TCRB CDR3s proved moderately but significantly shorter in all four CD4+ subsets.

The authors reverse transcribed all of the isolated RNA, so sequencing captured expressed TCRB transcripts. Sequencing was performed with immunoSEQ multiplex PCR; in TCRdb, only in-frame clones are kept and a portion is missing. This table has approximately 170,000 clones, roughly 8% appearing once. These receptors have no known antigen. The specimen was central memory CD4+ T cells from blood. These receptors were collected from a woman aged 40 to 50 with type 1 diabetes.

This clone was counted many times. The chain carries TRBV5-1 and TRBJ2-1; the match to TRBD1 covers 8 bases. Losses at the gene ends were 4 bases for V and 3 bases for J; bases not matched to a gene: 6. The germline CDR1 and CDR2 sequences are SGHRS and YFSETQ. The CDR3 consists of 15 residues. In DNA, the CDR3 is TGCGCCAGCAGCGCAGGACAGGGCGACTACAATGAGCAGTTCTTC. Translation gives CASSAGQGDYNEQFF.

The chain couples TRBV4-1 to TRBJ1-5, with a weak D call TRBD1 (5 bases). CDR1 MGHRA and CDR2 YSYEKL come from the germline V gene. CDR3 length: 16 residues. Trimming left V 1 base short and J 3 bases short, with 13 bases between. The CDR3 DNA reads as TGCGCCAGCAGCCAAGGAAGCAGGGTAGTCAATCAGCCCCAGCATTTT. Translation gives CASSQGSRVVNQPQHF.

This clone was detected a few times. V and J are TRBV20-1 and TRBJ2-5; TRBD1 aligns across 8 bases. The CDR3 totals 11 residues. Looked up from germline, CDR1 is DFQATT and CDR2 is SNEGSKA (reference sequence). The CDR3 spells CSGTGGETQYF. The DNA of the CDR3 is TGCAGCGGCACAGGGGGTGAGACCCAGTACTTC.

This clone was seen a handful of times. The chain carries TRBV2 and TRBJ2-7, with D perhaps TRBD2 (6 bases). The CDR3 runs 12 residues. V was shortened by 11 bases and J by 4 bases, with 15 bases between the two germline ends. Germline V lookup: CDR1 SNHLY, CDR2 FYNNEI. The CDR3 DNA reads TGTGCCGCAACACCCGGAGGGTACGAGCAGTACTTC. This gives the protein CAATPGGYEQYF.

This clone turned up a few times. The chain employs TRBV19 and TRBJ2-3, with D perhaps TRBD2 (6 bases). V was cut by 5 bases and J by 6 bases, with 21 bases left in between. Germline CDR1 LNHDA, CDR2 SQIVND (reference sequence). This CDR3 contains 16 residues. Written as DNA, the CDR3 is TGTGCCAGTAGTCCCCGCGGGGCGGAGGCCGGGGATACGCAGTATTTT. This encodes CASSPRGAEAGDTQYF.

This chain joins TRBV5-1 and TRBJ1-6; D is undetermined. CDR1 is SGHRS, CDR2 YFSETQ, per germline. V was trimmed by 4 bases and J by 8 bases, leaving 13 bases between them. CDR3 size: 14 residues. In nucleotides, the CDR3 is TGCGCCAGCAGCGCGGGCCGGCCCCATTCACCCCTCCACTTT. Translating gives CASSAGRPHSPLHF.

This rearrangement joins TRBV6-5 to TRBJ1-1; the D gene is possibly TRBD1 (5 bases). V was trimmed by 0 bases and J by 4 bases, leaving 12 bases between them. The CDR3 has 15 amino acids. Germline assignment: CDR1 MNHEY and CDR2 SVGAGI. CDR3 nucleotide sequence: TGTGCCAGCAGTTACTCAGGAGGGGTGGGCACTGAAGCTTTCTTT. The encoded protein is CASSYSGGVGTEAFF.